These 28 T cell receptor beta chains originate from one sample sequenced in a study of tumor-infiltrating lymphocytes in primary liver carcinoma. It was from about 19-30 mg of unsorted bulk tissue that RNA and DNA were co-extracted. TCR beta cDNA was made from 400 to 600 ng total RNA with a constant-region primer. Modified slightly, ARM-PCR produced TCR beta libraries over three nested multiplex PCR rounds. A C-beta reverse primer was combined with TRBV1-TRBV30 forward primers in the first two PCR rounds, and each round had approximately 9 cycles. TCRdb re-analysed the multiplex PCR reads in MiXCR, keeping a single row per CDR3 protein. The sample includes approximately 120,000 distinct CDR3 sequences, around 64% of them seen just once. What was sequenced was liver tumor tissue from sampling region 3. Specified subset: tumor region T3, left-lateral pole. These receptors were obtained from a woman aged 60-75 years with primary liver carcinoma and hepatitis B virus infection.

To note about this clonotype: A read error may produce the germline difference seen at one junction end. The chain is built from TRBV7-9 and TRBJ2-4; tentatively, D is TRBD1 or TRBD2 (6 bases each). In germline, CDR1 is SEHNR, CDR2 FQNEAQ (reference sequence). This CDR3 region has 15 residues. In DNA form, the CDR3 reads TGTACCAGCAGCTCGGGTGGGGGGCCCAAAAACATTCAGTACTTC. The encoded protein is CTSSSGGGPKNIQYF.

Here the CDR3 reads CASSLGGQQQQYF. The CDR3 DNA reads as TGTGCCAGCAGCTTAGGGGGTCAACAGCAGCAGTACTTC. V is TRBV7-2 and J is TRBJ2-7; no clear D. Trimming removed 1 base at V and 8 bases at J, with 12 bases between. This CDR3 has 13 amino acids. From germline, CDR1 is SGHTA and CDR2 FQGNSA.

A word on this clonotype: One end of the junction is discordant with germline, which a read error may explain. The chain employs TRBV7-9 and TRBJ1-1; D ambiguous. CDR1 is SEHNR, CDR2 FQNEAQ, per germline (reference sequence). The CDR3 length is 14 residues. CDR3 in DNA: TGTGTCAGCAGCAGCAACGCAGTGATTACTGAAGCTTTCTTT. Translated, it gives CVSSSNAVITEAFF. Variable domain in full (rest from reference TRBV7-9 and TRBJ1-1): DTGVSQNPRHKITKRGQNVTFRCDPISEHNRLYWYRQTLGQGPEFLTYFQNEAQLEKSRLLSDRFSAERPKGSFSTLEIQRTEQGDSAMYLCVSSSNAVITEAFFGQGTRLTVV.

This chain links TRBV14 with TRBJ1-1; D not certain. Trimming removed 3 bases at V and 0 bases at J, with 11 bases between. CDR1 and CDR2 (germline): SGHDN, FVKESK. CDR3 length: 15 amino acids. The CDR3 protein is CASSHQRRVNTEAFF. CDR3 DNA sequence: TGTGCCAGCAGCCACCAGCGACGGGTGAACACTGAAGCTTTCTTT.

With respect to this clonotype: The CDR3 carries no conserved terminal phenylalanine or tryptophan, so it likely arises from a read error. The chain employs TRBV7-3 and TRBJ2-7; D may be TRBD2 (6 bases). V was pared by 5 bases and J by 6 bases, with 14 bases between. CDR1 and CDR2 (germline): SGHTA, FQGTGA. CDR3 size: 13 residues. CDR3 protein: CASSPPGTSEQYS. CDR3 bases: TGTGCCAGCAGCCCTCCCGGGACTTCCGAGCAGTACTCC.

In regard to this clonotype: The final CDR3 position lacks the conserved phenylalanine or tryptophan, pointing to a likely read error. This chain uses TRBV4-1 with TRBJ2-5, with 12 bases matching TRBD2. V was pared by 4 bases and J by 5 bases, with 8 bases of the junction left unmatched. The CDR3 is 16 amino acids. Germline CDR1 is MGHRA and CDR2 is YSYEKL. The CDR3 nucleotides are TGCGCCAGCAGCCGAGCTCTAGCGGGAGGGCGCGAGACCCAGTACTAC. Protein sequence: CASSRALAGGRETQYY.

This clonotype was seen at least ten times. V gene TRBV12-3 or TRBV12-4 combines with J gene TRBJ2-1; TRBD2 is a possible D gene (6 bases). V was shortened by 3 bases and J by 6 bases, with 12 bases between the two germline ends. The CDR3 contains 14 residues. CDR3 loop: CASSLAGRSNEQFF. The CDR3 DNA reads as TGTGCCAGCAGTTTGGCCGGGAGAAGCAATGAGCAGTTCTTC.

In its sample, this clonotype was seen a few times. It may be a read error: a sequence one base away is much more abundant. Written as DNA, the CDR3 is TGCAGCGTTAAAGTAGGGGCCCGCGGGACGGGAAACTACAAGCAGTACTTC. Its translation: CSVKVGARGTGNYKQYF. This sequence joins TRBV29-1 and TRBJ2-7; the D gene is possibly TRBD2 (6 bases). CDR3 length: 17 amino acids. Germline V CDR1 and CDR2: SQVTM, ANQGSEA.

On this clonotype itself: Given a much more abundant clone one base away, this may be a read error. As the CDR3 is not closed by the conserved phenylalanine or tryptophan, this likely results from a read error. The chain is built from TRBV5-6 and TRBJ2-7, with D possibly being TRBD1 (6 bases). The CDR3 sequence is 14 residues long. The germline V gene has CDR1 SGHDT and CDR2 YYEEEE. Trimming stripped 0 bases from V and 2 bases from J, with 9 bases between. CDR3 nucleotides: TGTGCCAGCAGCTTGGGACAGGTTACCTACGAGCAGTACTTA. It yields the protein CASSLGQVTYEQYL.

As concerns this clonotype: A clone one base away is much larger, so this may be a read error. The chain recombines TRBV30 with TRBJ2-7, with 7 bases fitting TRBD1. Per the germline V gene, CDR1 is GTSNPN and CDR2 is SVGIG (reference sequence). There are 13 residues in the CDR3. The CDR3 DNA follows: TGTGCCTGGAGTGTTGTCAGGGGGTACGGGCAGTACTTC. Encoded protein: CAWSVVRGYGQYF.

Details on this clonotype: Compared with germline, one end of the junction differs, possibly owing to a read error. The chain is built from TRBV11-1 and TRBJ2-7; 11 bases fit TRBD1. The germline V gene has CDR1 SGHAT and CDR2 FQDESV (reference sequence). The CDR3 has 15 residues. The CDR3 sequence is CASSPGGQGAYEQHF. In DNA, the CDR3 is TGTGCTAGCAGCCCCGGCGGACAGGGGGCCTACGAGCAGCACTTC.

The rearrangement uses TRBV5-1 and TRBJ2-7; 7 positions agree with TRBD2. The CDR3 contains 17 residues. After removal of 2 bases from V and 2 bases from J, the junction contained 13 bases not matched to a gene. Germline lookup yields CDR1 SGHRS and CDR2 YFSETQ. The CDR3 protein is CASSLWSGVAGAYEQYF. Written as DNA, the CDR3 is TGCGCCAGCAGCTTATGGTCGGGAGTAGCGGGCGCCTACGAGCAGTACTTC. Complete variable domain (other parts from reference TRBV5-1 and TRBJ2-7): KAGVTQTPRYLIKTRGQQVTLSCSPISGHRSVSWYQQTPGQGLQFLFEYFSETQRNKGNFPGRFSGRQFSNSRSEMNVSTLELGDSALYLCASSLWSGVAGAYEQYFGPGTRLTVT.

Remarks on this clonotype: With a much larger clone just one base away, this may be a read error. The chain couples TRBV5-4 to TRBJ2-7; maybe TRBD2 (5 bases). From germline, CDR1 is SGHNT and CDR2 YYREEE (reference sequence). V was shortened by 5 bases and J by 4 bases, with 28 bases between the two germline ends. This CDR3 region has 18 residues. The CDR3 DNA reads as TGTGCCAGCAGTTTCCTGGCACTAGAGGGAGCAACAGCTTACGAGCAGTACTTC. Encoded protein: CASSFLALEGATAYEQYF. Looking up the rest from reference TRBV5-4 and TRBJ2-7 gives the full variable domain: ETGVTQSPTHLIKTRGQQVTLRCSSQSGHNTVSWYQQALGQGPQFIFQYYREEENGRGNFPPRFSGLQFPNYSSELNVNALELDDSALYLCASSFLALEGATAYEQYFGPGTRLTVT.

The J gene is TRBJ2-5, the V gene TRBV7-9; the D call may be TRBD1 or TRBD2 (5 bases each). Trimming took off 8 bases at V and 1 base at J, with 14 bases between the two ends. The CDR3 extends over 14 amino acids. From germline, CDR1 is SEHNR and CDR2 FQNEAQ (reference sequence). The CDR3 DNA sequence: TGTGCCAGCGGCCAATTGGGGACCCAAGAGACCCAGTACTTC. This gives the protein CASGQLGTQETQYF.

Points on this clonotype: Just one base apart from a much larger clone, this may be a read error. The V and J genes are TRBV28 and TRBJ2-5, with TRBD2 matching 9 bases. CDR3 length: 15 residues. Germline V CDR1 and CDR2: MDHEN, SYDVKM. The CDR3 DNA sequence: TGTGCCATCAGTTTATACCTAGCGGGACAAGAGACCCAGTACTTC. Its protein product is CAISLYLAGQETQYF.

About this clonotype itself: A clone one base away is much larger, so this may be a read error. The chain recombines TRBV6-1 with TRBJ2-4; 7 nucleotides match TRBD1. Germline CDR1 is MNHNS and CDR2 is SASEGT. The V and J ends lost 7 bases and 7 bases, in that order; junction bases with no gene match: 7. CDR3 length: 13 residues. The CDR3: CASIRGQWNIQYF. The CDR3 DNA sequence: TGTGCCAGCATCAGGGGACAGTGGAACATTCAGTACTTC.

As concerns this clonotype: A read error may produce the germline difference seen at one junction end. This rearrangement joins TRBV11-3 to TRBJ2-3, with 9 bases lining up with TRBD2. Looked up from germline, CDR1 is SGHNT and CDR2 is YENEEA. This CDR3 region has 14 residues. DNA of the CDR3: TGTGCAAGCAACTTCAGGACTAGCGCAGATACGCAGTATTTT. Translation gives CASNFRTSADTQYF. The whole variable domain, filled in from reference TRBV11-3 and TRBJ2-3, reads EAGVVQSPRYKIIEKKQPVAFWCNPISGHNTLYWYLQNLGQGPELLIRYENEEAVDDSQLPKDRFSAERLKGVDSTLKIQPAELGDSAVYLCASNFRTSADTQYFGPGTRLTVL.

The CDR3 nucleotides read TGTGCCAGCAGGACCGGGGCAGGTCTTACTGAAGCTTTCTTT. Its translation: CASRTGAGLTEAFF. The chain links TRBV6-5 to TRBJ1-1, with TRBD1 as a possible D gene (5 bases). The ends were cut back, 6 bases at V and 5 bases at J, with 16 bases in the middle. Germline values: CDR1 MNHEY, CDR2 SVGAGI. This CDR3 contains 14 residues.

In the case of this clonotype: Sequence at one end of the junction differs from germline and may be a read error. The chain employs TRBV7-8 and TRBJ2-7; 8 bases are a match to TRBD2. Germline V lookup: CDR1 SGHVS, CDR2 FQNEAQ. The CDR3 length is 15 residues. DNA of the CDR3: TGTGTCAGCAGCTTAGAAGTAGCGGGGTACAACGAGCAGTACTTC. As protein: CVSSLEVAGYNEQYF.

To note about this clonotype: This could be a read error, since a much larger clone is one nucleotide away. CDR3 sequence: CASSLEQVSGNTIYF. Here the CDR3 DNA reads TGTGCCAGCAGCCTTGAACAGGTCTCTGGAAACACCATATATTTT. The J gene is TRBJ1-3, the V gene TRBV5-6; D might be TRBD1 (5 bases). The CDR3 totals 15 residues. Germline assignment: CDR1 SGHDT and CDR2 YYEEEE. V was trimmed by 4 bases and J by 0 bases, leaving 11 bases between them.

About this clonotype: The junction and the germline gene differ at one end; a read error may be behind it. The chain couples TRBV11-2 to TRBJ2-5, with 7 bases that match TRBD1. This CDR3 has 14 residues. Per the germline V gene, CDR1 is SGHAT and CDR2 is FQNNGV. CDR3 nucleotide sequence: TGTGCCAGCTGCTTAAGGGGGCAGGGGGAGACCCAGTACTTC. Residues: CASCLRGQGETQYF.

Notes on this clonotype: A clone one base away is much larger, so this may be a read error. The rearrangement links TRBV5-4 to TRBJ1-2; D gene ambiguous. Germline CDR1 and CDR2: SGHNT and YYREEE (reference sequence). The CDR3 runs 15 residues. The CDR3 sequence: CASSIEREVVYGYIF. The CDR3 DNA reads TGTGCCAGCAGTATTGAGAGGGAGGTGGTCTATGGCTACATCTTC.

This clonotype was detected a few times. It may be a read error: a sequence one base away is much more abundant. The chain carries TRBV6-5 and TRBJ1-5; no definite D call. Germline V gene sequence: CDR1 MNHEY, CDR2 SVGAGI. The length of the CDR3 is 15 residues. This CDR3 reads CASSYSLASNLPQHF. The DNA of the CDR3 is TGTGCCAGCAGTTACTCGCTGGCCAGCAATCTGCCCCAGCATTTT.

To note about this clonotype: This may be a read error: a much more frequent sequence differs by one nucleotide. The rearrangement uses TRBV6-5 and TRBJ2-3, with a possible D match to TRBD2 (5 bases). Per germline, CDR1 MNHEY and CDR2 SVGAGI. The length of the CDR3 is 14 residues. The chain's CDR3 is CASSPEGPTYTQYF. As DNA, the CDR3 is TGTGCCAGCAGCCCTGAGGGCCCCACATATACGCAGTATTTT.

To note about this clonotype: The junction does not match germline at one end; this may be a read error. The chain has TRBV11-2 and TRBJ2-2; D might be TRBD2 (5 bases). The CDR3 sequence is 13 residues long. Germline V lookup: CDR1 SGHAT, CDR2 FQNNGV. The CDR3 is CAISALMAGELLF. As DNA, the CDR3 is TGTGCCATCAGCGCCCTTATGGCCGGGGAGCTGTTGTTT.

Comments on this clonotype: Sequence at one end of the junction differs from germline and may be a read error. The chain uses TRBV11-2 and TRBJ1-1; perhaps TRBD1 as D (5 bases). Per the germline V gene, CDR1 is SGHAT and CDR2 is FQNNGV. The CDR3 totals 15 residues. DNA of the CDR3: TGTGCCGGCAGCCCAGTCCAGGGAATGAACACTGAAGCTTTCTTT. It translates to CAGSPVQGMNTEAFF.

The V call is TRBV28, the J call TRBJ2-2; no clear D. CDR1 and CDR2 (germline): MDHEN, SYDVKM. Trimming removed 3 bases from V and 7 bases from J, with 12 bases in between. CDR3 length equals 14 residues. CDR3 region: CASSFSSRYGELFF. CDR3 bases: TGTGCCAGCAGTTTTTCGAGTAGGTACGGGGAGCTGTTTTTT.

Remarks on this clonotype: An end of the junction differs from the germline gene, which may be a read error. This chain uses TRBV11-3 with TRBJ2-1; 7 bases are a match to TRBD2. Per germline, CDR1 SGHNT and CDR2 YENEEA. The CDR3 runs 17 residues. In DNA, the CDR3 is TGTGCCAACAGCTTAGGTCGGGGGGAGTGGGGTGCCGATGAGCAGTTCTTT. The encoded protein is CANSLGRGEWGADEQFF. Drawing the rest from reference TRBV11-3 and TRBJ2-1, the complete variable domain is EAGVVQSPRYKIIEKKQPVAFWCNPISGHNTLYWYLQNLGQGPELLIRYENEEAVDDSQLPKDRFSAERLKGVDSTLKIQPAELGDSAVYLCANSLGRGEWGADEQFFGPGTRLTVL.